The 13 T cell receptor beta chains given below trace back to one sample, sequenced in a study of vaccination and CD4 T cells after COVID-19. Sequencing of DNA taken from cultured CD4+ T cells relied on the Oncomine TCR Beta short-read assay. TCRdb reprocessed the PCR reads via MiXCR and lists one record per CDR3 protein. The sample lists around 15,000 distinct CDR3 sequences, less than 70% occurring once. These TCRs are of unknown antigen specificity. Treatment reported: roughly nine-day PBMC culture with coronavirus spike peptide pools or control peptides (ViraFEST assay). Material for sequencing was CD4+ T cells from blood, cultured in vitro. The receptor source for this set is a human donor who had recovered from COVID-19.

V gene TRBV4-2 combines with J gene TRBJ1-5; D may be TRBD1 (5 bases). The germline V gene encodes CDR1 LGHNA and CDR2 YNFKEQ. This CDR3 region has 16 residues. The V end lost 4 bases, the J end lost 0 bases, and 13 bases lay between the germline ends. The CDR3 sequence: CASSPTWGVSNQPQHF. The CDR3 DNA is TGTGCCAGCAGCCCCACATGGGGCGTTAGCAATCAGCCCCAGCATTTT.

This chain links TRBV28 with TRBJ1-5, with 10 bases that match TRBD1. This CDR3 is 13 amino acids long. The germline gives CDR1 MDHEN, CDR2 SYDVKM. Trimming at V came to 8 bases and at J to 9 bases, leaving 7 bases not matched to a gene. CDR3 in amino acids: CASRTGGTRPQHF. DNA for the CDR3: TGTGCCAGCCGGACAGGGGGAACCCGGCCCCAGCATTTT.

CDR3 sequence: CASSYSRVRDGYTF. As DNA, the CDR3 is TGTGCCAGCAGTTACTCGAGGGTTCGCGATGGCTACACCTTC. The V gene is TRBV6-2 or TRBV6-3, the J gene TRBJ1-2; D is unclear. The CDR3 covers 14 residues. Trimming took off 0 bases at V and 6 bases at J, with 11 bases between the two ends. CDR1 and CDR2 from the germline V gene are MNHEY and SVGEGT.

The chain uses TRBV7-2 and TRBJ2-5, with D tentatively TRBD2 (5 bases). CDR3 length: 15 residues. V shed 0 bases and J shed 1 base, with 9 bases lying between them. Germline-derived CDR1 and CDR2 are SGHTA and FQGNSA. CDR3 DNA sequence: TGTGCCAGCAGCTTAGCTACCGCGGGCCAAGAGACCCAGTACTTC. This gives the protein CASSLATAGQETQYF. Drawing the rest from reference TRBV7-2 and TRBJ2-5, the complete variable domain is GAGVSQSPSNKVTEKGKDVELRCDPISGHTALYWYRQSLGQGLEFLIYFQGNSAPDKSGLPSDRFSAERTGGSVSTLTIQRTQQEDSAVYLCASSLATAGQETQYFGPGTRLLVL.

This clonotype has only a few counts. The chain is built from TRBV12-3 or TRBV12-4 and TRBJ1-2; 8 bases are a match to TRBD1. V shed 4 bases, J shed 6 bases, and the junction held 19 bases outside the gene matches. This CDR3 has 18 amino acids. The CDR3 sequence: CASSSLPGPQGAGDGYTF. CDR3 coding DNA: TGTGCCAGCAGTTCCCTCCCTGGACCGCAGGGGGCCGGTGATGGCTACACCTTC.

The CDR3 here is CATQGDTDQPQHF. In DNA form, the CDR3 reads TGTGCCACCCAGGGCGATACGGATCAGCCCCAGCATTTT. The chain joins TRBV10-3 to TRBJ1-5; weak D call: TRBD1 (5 bases). Germline V gene lookup returns CDR1 ENHRY and CDR2 SYGVKD. The CDR3 has 13 amino acids. Deletions cut 10 bases from V and 5 bases from J, with 15 bases between.

This clonotype was found a few times. This chain uses TRBV6-1 with TRBJ2-1; TRBD2 agrees at 8 bases. The length of the CDR3 is 15 residues. Looked up from germline, CDR1 is MNHNS and CDR2 is SASEGT. V lost 6 bases, J lost 2 bases, and 6 bases stayed unmatched. As DNA, the CDR3 is TGTGCCAGCAGCGTAGCGGGACTAACCTACAATGAGCAGTTCTTC. Amino acid sequence: CASSVAGLTYNEQFF.

The rearrangement joins TRBV20-1 to TRBJ2-1; D call uncertain. V was cut by 1 base and J by 9 bases, with 13 bases left in between. CDR1 and CDR2 from the germline V gene are DFQATT and SNEGSKA (reference sequence). This CDR3 has 13 residues. The DNA of the CDR3 is TGCAGTGCTAGAGCTGCCGTCAGGCTTGAGCAGTTCTTC. Amino acids: CSARAAVRLEQFF.

V is TRBV14 and J is TRBJ2-5; D is ambiguous. V lost 0 bases, J lost 1 base, and 9 bases lay in between. CDR3 size: 15 residues. Germline values: CDR1 SGHDN, CDR2 FVKESK. CDR3 protein: CASSQDRQAQETQYF. DNA of the CDR3: TGTGCCAGCAGCCAAGATCGGCAGGCCCAAGAGACCCAGTACTTC.

The chain combines TRBV1 with TRBJ2-3; TRBD2, the table's D call, was not compared with the DNA. TRBV1 is tagged as a pseudogene. There are 21 residues in the CDR3. Written as DNA, the CDR3 is TGCACCAGCAGCCTCCCCCCAGGACTAGCGGGAAGGACACCAAGCACAGATACGCAGTATTTT. It translates to CTSSLPPGLAGRTPSTDTQYF.

V and J are TRBV7-9 and TRBJ1-5, with TRBD1 matching over 10 bases. The CDR3 consists of 15 residues. Trimming took 5 bases from V and 7 from J; bases not matched to a gene: 8. CDR1 and CDR2 from the germline V gene are SEHNR and FQNEAQ (reference sequence). This CDR3 reads CASSLHGTGDQPQHF. In DNA form, the CDR3 reads TGTGCCAGCAGCCTCCACGGGACAGGGGACCAGCCCCAGCATTTT.

The chain is built from TRBV5-4 and TRBJ1-1; D not resolved. Per the germline V gene, CDR1 is SGHNT and CDR2 is YYREEE (reference sequence). The germline V and J ends were trimmed by 4 bases and 1 base, with 17 bases remaining between them. The length of the CDR3 is 16 residues. CDR3 residues: CASSPDTASKNTEAFF. The CDR3 DNA is TGTGCCAGCAGCCCCGACACGGCGTCGAAGAACACTGAAGCTTTCTTT.

The chain carries TRBV7-3 and TRBJ2-3; 7 bases agree with TRBD2. The germline gives CDR1 SGHTA, CDR2 FQGTGA. V lost 3 bases and J lost 7; bases outside the gene matches: 10. The CDR3 covers 15 residues. CDR3 sequence: CASSLAPSGANTQYF. As DNA, the CDR3 is TGTGCCAGCAGCTTGGCCCCTAGCGGCGCAAATACGCAGTATTTT. Based on the CDR3 plus reference TRBV7-3 and TRBJ2-3, the full variable domain is GAGVSQTPSNKVTEKGKYVELRCDPISGHTALYWYRQSLGQGPEFLIYFQGTGAADDSGLPNDRFFAVRPEGSVSTLKIQRTERGDSAVYLCASSLAPSGANTQYFGPGTRLTVL.